This T cell receptor beta chain is from a study of blood T cell repertoires in COVID-19. Study-wide context: The origin of the acute and convalescent COVID-19 samples was the United States, Italy and Spain. The cDNA or gDNA used as material had been derived from T cells, B-cell-depleted T cells, or PBMCs.

Germline V gene lookup returns CDR1 MGHRA and CDR2 YSYEKL. V dropped 1 base and J dropped 1; count of bases not matched to a gene: 2. The length of the CDR3 is 15 residues. The authors' processing: Reference gene primer amplification gave nucleated cell count estimates. Sequencing used immunoSEQ multiplex PCR; TCRdb keeps in-frame clones, though not all of them. Clonal size and the V and J genes are those of that table, whereas D and trimming came from the DNA. The sample lists around 190,000 clones, about 89% occurring once. The source of this sequence is a man younger than 35 who had recovered from COVID-19. The V and J genes are TRBV4-1 and TRBJ2-5, with 8 bases lining up with TRBD1. Sequencing was done on a sample of peripheral blood. The DNA for the CDR3 is TGCGCCAGCAGCCAAGCCGGGACAGGCCAAGAGACCCAGTACTTC. Its protein product is CASSQAGTGQETQYF.